This TCR beta chain is drawn from a study of OX40 agonist ivuxolimab in advanced cancers. The overall study: The study gave patients intravenous ivuxolimab at 0.01 to 10 mg/kg every 2 weeks. Mean age approximately 66 years, range about 20 to 79; nearly 85% male.

This CDR3 has 15 amino acids. Germline V gives CDR1 SGHTS, CDR2 YDEGEE. Trimming removed 0 bases at V and 2 bases at J, with 9 bases between. Findings and caveats of the study: CD8+ T cells averaged more expanded clones than CD4+.

Repertoires were generated with immunoSEQ multiplex PCR, while TCRdb's copy carries only in-frame clones and drops some. This table holds around 14,000 clones, about four fifths found once. Notes on this clone: Its target is not known.

The rearrangement links TRBV5-8 to TRBJ2-1; a possible D gene is TRBD2 (6 bases). This specimen was CD4+ or CD8+ T cells sorted from blood, taken in a trial of the OX40 agonist ivuxolimab. The receptor was isolated from an adult with an advanced solid tumor such as melanoma, head and neck, liver or kidney cancer. CDR3 sequence (DNA): TGTGCCAGCAGCTTGGTAGCTAGCGCCTACAATGAGCAGTTCTTC. Protein sequence: CASSLVASAYNEQFF.